A single sample is the source of the 16 T cell receptor beta chains below, sequenced in a study of blood T cell repertoires in COVID-19. TCRdb's table, derived via immunoSEQ multiplex PCR, lists solely in-frame clones and lacks some. The table includes 200,000 to 250,000 clones, roughly 90% detected once. Input material: peripheral blood. These receptors came from a man aged 65-85 years with acute or convalescent COVID-19.

CDR3 bases: TGTGCCAGCAGCTTGAGTGGACAGGGGGCCTACGAGCAGTACTTC. It encodes CASSLSGQGAYEQYF. The rearrangement uses TRBV13 and TRBJ2-7; 10 positions agree with TRBD1. CDR3 size: 15 residues. Germline CDR1 is PRHDT and CDR2 is FYEKMQ (reference sequence). With 3 bases clipped from V and 2 bases from J, the junction kept 4 bases outside the gene matches.

The rearrangement links TRBV30 to TRBJ2-2, with a weak D call TRBD1 (5 bases). CDR1 is GTSNPN and CDR2 is SVGIG in the germline V gene (reference sequence). V lost 0 bases to trimming and J lost 4 bases, with 12 bases between them. The CDR3 has 15 residues. The CDR3 DNA is TGTGCCTGGAGTGTACAGGTCACGGGCACCGGGGAGCTGTTTTTT. It specifies CAWSVQVTGTGELFF. The full variable domain, completed using reference TRBV30 and TRBJ2-2, is SQTIHQWPATLVQPVGSPLSLECTVEGTSNPNLYWYRQAAGRGLQLLFYSVGIGQISSEVPQNLSASRPQDRQFILSSKKLLLSDSGFYLCAWSVQVTGTGELFFGEGSRLTVL.

The chain recombines TRBV7-8 with TRBJ2-7; TRBD2 aligns across 11 bases. V trimming: 2 bases; J trimming: 7 bases; junction bases outside the gene matches: 7. CDR1 and CDR2 from the germline V gene are SGHVS and FQNEAQ. The CDR3 length is 15 residues. The CDR3 is CASSLSSGRALEQYF. The CDR3 DNA sequence: TGTGCCAGCAGCTTAAGTAGCGGGAGGGCTCTTGAGCAGTACTTC. Full variable domain (rest looked up from reference TRBV7-8 and TRBJ2-7): GAGVSQSPRYKVAKRGQDVALRCDPISGHVSLFWYQQALGQGPEFLTYFQNEAQLDKSGLPSDRFFAERPEGSVSTLKIQRTQQEDSAVYLCASSLSSGRALEQYFGPGTRLTVT.

This rearrangement joins TRBV19 to TRBJ1-5, with D maybe TRBD1 (6 bases). The V gene lost 5 bases and the J gene lost 0 bases, with 20 bases spanning the gap. CDR1 and CDR2 (germline): LNHDA, SQIVND (reference sequence). The CDR3 consists of 18 residues. The CDR3 spells CASSPGTTTAYSNQPQHF. The CDR3 nucleotides are TGTGCCAGTAGTCCCGGGACAACGACGGCTTATAGCAATCAGCCCCAGCATTTT.

This chain links TRBV4-2 with TRBJ2-2; D possibly corresponds to TRBD1 (6 bases). Germline lookup yields CDR1 LGHNA and CDR2 YNFKEQ. V lost 0 bases to trimming and J lost 1 base, with 6 bases between them. CDR3 length: 15 amino acids. The CDR3 DNA sequence: TGTGCCAGCAGCCAAGAAGGGGGGAACACCGGGGAGCTGTTTTTT. Protein product: CASSQEGGNTGELFF.

The V call is TRBV5-8, the J call TRBJ2-7; TRBD1 is a possible D gene (6 bases). V was shortened by 2 bases and J by 3 bases, with 9 bases between the two germline ends. CDR1 is SGHTS, CDR2 YDEGEE, per germline. The CDR3 length is 13 residues. The CDR3 DNA sequence: TGTGCCAGCAGCTTCGACAGGATCTACGAGCAGTACTTC. It yields the protein CASSFDRIYEQYF.

This clone was seen once. CDR3: CASSPPGGVLPTGELFF. As DNA, the CDR3 is TGTGCCAGCTCACCTCCGGGAGGGGTTCTCCCCACCGGGGAGCTGTTTTTT. The J gene is TRBJ2-2, the V gene TRBV18; 8 bases match TRBD2. Unmatched junction bases numbered 10, after V lost 3 bases and J lost 4 bases. Germline V gives CDR1 KGHSH, CDR2 LQKENI. This CDR3 has 17 amino acids.

The V gene is TRBV6-5, the J gene TRBJ1-6; TRBD1 matches 8 bases. This CDR3 has 14 amino acids. V shed 6 bases, J shed 7 bases, and the junction held 5 bases outside the gene matches. Germline-derived CDR1 and CDR2 are MNHEY and SVGAGI. The CDR3 DNA is TGTGCCAGCAGGTCCGGGACAGGCAATTCACCCCTCCACTTT. It yields the protein CASRSGTGNSPLHF.

This clone was counted a single time. The V gene is TRBV5-1, the J gene TRBJ2-7, with a possible D match to TRBD2 (6 bases). V lost 2 bases to trimming and J lost 6 bases, with 18 bases between them. CDR1 is SGHRS, CDR2 YFSETQ, per germline. The CDR3 loop spans 15 amino acids. The CDR3 coding sequence is TGCGCCAGCAGCTTCGGGAGCGGCACTGCCGGCGAGCAGTACTTC. Encoded protein: CASSFGSGTAGEQYF.

This clone was detected only once. The chain links TRBV5-6 to TRBJ2-7, with D unresolved. Trimming shortened V by 7 bases and J by 0 bases, and 14 bases separated the two germline ends. The germline gives CDR1 SGHDT, CDR2 YYEEEE. The CDR3 consists of 14 residues. CDR3 region: CASFPGLRSYEQYF. CDR3 DNA: TGTGCCAGCTTCCCAGGTTTACGCTCCTACGAGCAGTACTTC. Using reference TRBV5-6 and TRBJ2-7 for the parts outside the CDR3, the full variable domain is DAGVTQSPTHLIKTRGQQVTLRCSPKSGHDTVSWYQQALGQGPQFIFQYYEEEERQRGNFPDRFSGHQFPNYSSELNVNALLLGDSALYLCASFPGLRSYEQYFGPGTRLTVT.

The genes are TRBV9 and TRBJ1-2; possible D gene TRBD1, 5 bases. Germline CDR1 reads SGDLS; CDR2 reads YYNGEE. The CDR3 totals 13 residues. The V and J ends lost 4 bases and 0 bases respectively, with 7 bases between them. CDR3 nucleotides: TGTGCCAGCAGCCGGGACTCTAACTATGGCTACACCTTC. This sequence encodes CASSRDSNYGYTF.

The chain links TRBV28 to TRBJ1-2, with 7 bases identical to TRBD1. CDR1 is MDHEN, CDR2 SYDVKM, per germline. The CDR3 covers 14 residues. The V segment lost 7 bases and the J segment 4 bases; nucleotides outside the gene matches: 9. The CDR3 reads CASIPGQFVYGYTF. In DNA, the CDR3 is TGTGCCAGCATCCCGGGACAGTTCGTCTATGGCTACACCTTC.

The chain joins TRBV6-5 to TRBJ1-1; no firm D call. The length of the CDR3 is 16 residues. Germline V gene sequence: CDR1 MNHEY, CDR2 SVGAGI. Deletions cut 1 base from V and 5 bases from J, with 17 bases between. CDR3 DNA: TGTGCCAGCAGTTACTTGGGTGAAAGCGGGCGGACTGAAGCTTTCTTT. Translation gives CASSYLGESGRTEAFF.

The chain combines TRBV19 with TRBJ1-2, with D hard to call. V lost 3 bases and J lost 1, with 15 bases in between. Germline V gives CDR1 LNHDA, CDR2 SQIVND (reference sequence). CDR3 length: 16 residues. CDR3 bases: TGTGCCAGTAGTATCGGGTTAGTCGGCCTTAACTATGGCTACACCTTC. Its translation: CASSIGLVGLNYGYTF.

V is TRBV18 and J is TRBJ1-1; 8 nucleotides match TRBD1. The CDR3 has 14 amino acids. Germline V gene data show CDR1 as KGHSH and CDR2 as LQKENI. The ends lost 3 bases at V and 4 bases at J; junction bases unmatched: 4. CDR3 in DNA: TGTGCCAGCTCACCCGGACAGGGCCTCACTGAAGCTTTCTTT. Encoded protein: CASSPGQGLTEAFF.

The chain is built from TRBV15 and TRBJ2-7; 9 bases are shared with TRBD2. CDR3 size: 19 residues. Losses at the gene ends were 1 base for V and 2 bases for J; bases not matched to a gene: 15. Germline lookup yields CDR1 LNHNV and CDR2 YYDKDF (reference sequence). CDR3 sequence reads: CATSRATVSGSGRPYEQYF. In nucleotides, the CDR3 is TGTGCCACCAGCAGAGCCACCGTCTCCGGTAGCGGGAGACCCTACGAGCAGTACTTC.